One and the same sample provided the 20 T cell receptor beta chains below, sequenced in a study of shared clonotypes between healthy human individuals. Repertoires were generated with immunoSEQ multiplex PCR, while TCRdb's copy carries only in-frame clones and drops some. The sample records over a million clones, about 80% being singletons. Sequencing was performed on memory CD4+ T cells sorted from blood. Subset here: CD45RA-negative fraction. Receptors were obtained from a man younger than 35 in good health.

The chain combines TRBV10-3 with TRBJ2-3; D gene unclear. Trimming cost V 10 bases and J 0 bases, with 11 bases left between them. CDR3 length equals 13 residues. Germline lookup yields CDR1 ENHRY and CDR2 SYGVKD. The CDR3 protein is CASTLGSTDTQYF. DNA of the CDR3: TGTGCCAGCACCTTAGGTAGCACAGATACGCAGTATTTT.

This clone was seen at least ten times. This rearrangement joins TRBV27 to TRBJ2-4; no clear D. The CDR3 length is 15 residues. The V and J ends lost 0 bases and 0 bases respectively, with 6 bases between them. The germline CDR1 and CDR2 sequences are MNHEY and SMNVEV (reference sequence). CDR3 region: CASSLSPQAKNIQYF. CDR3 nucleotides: TGTGCCAGCAGTTTATCCCCCCAAGCCAAAAACATTCAGTACTTC.

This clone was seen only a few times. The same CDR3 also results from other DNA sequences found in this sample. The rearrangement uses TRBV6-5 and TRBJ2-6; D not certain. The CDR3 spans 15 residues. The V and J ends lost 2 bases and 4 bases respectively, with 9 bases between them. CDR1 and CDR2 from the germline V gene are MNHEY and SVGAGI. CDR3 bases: TGTGCCAGCAGTTACCTGACTTCCGGGGCCAACGTCCTGACTTTC. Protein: CASSYLTSGANVLTF.

The CDR3 sequence is CASSVRDGSWSGYTF. The CDR3 DNA reads TGTGCCAGCAGCGTGCGGGACGGCTCATGGAGCGGCTACACCTTC. The chain uses TRBV7-2 and TRBJ1-2, with D possibly matching TRBD1 (5 bases). The ends were cut back, 5 bases at V and 8 bases at J, with 21 bases in the middle. This CDR3 spans 15 amino acids. Per germline, CDR1 SGHTA and CDR2 FQGNSA.

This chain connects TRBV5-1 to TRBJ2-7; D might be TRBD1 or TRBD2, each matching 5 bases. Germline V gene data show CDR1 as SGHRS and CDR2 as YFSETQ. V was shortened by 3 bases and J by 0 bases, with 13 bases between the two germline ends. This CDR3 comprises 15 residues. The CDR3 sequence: CASSSGTEPSYEQYF. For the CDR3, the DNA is TGCGCCAGCAGCTCAGGGACCGAACCCTCCTACGAGCAGTACTTC.

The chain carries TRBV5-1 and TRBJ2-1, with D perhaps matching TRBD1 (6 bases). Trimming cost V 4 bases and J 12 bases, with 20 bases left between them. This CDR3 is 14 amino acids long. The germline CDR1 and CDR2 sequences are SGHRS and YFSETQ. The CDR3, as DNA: TGCGCCAGCAGCCCCCGGACAGAGGGTACTATGCAGTTCTTC. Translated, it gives CASSPRTEGTMQFF.

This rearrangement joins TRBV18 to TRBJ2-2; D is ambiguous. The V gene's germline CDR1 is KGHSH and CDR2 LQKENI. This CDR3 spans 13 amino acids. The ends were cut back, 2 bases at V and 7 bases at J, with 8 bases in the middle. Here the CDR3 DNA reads TGTGCCAGCTCACCAATACGCGTCGGGGAGCTGTTTTTT. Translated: CASSPIRVGELFF.

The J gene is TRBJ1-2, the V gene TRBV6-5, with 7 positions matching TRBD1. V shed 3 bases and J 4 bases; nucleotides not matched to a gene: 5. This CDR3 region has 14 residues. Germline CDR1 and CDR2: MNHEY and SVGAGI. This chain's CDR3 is CASSYTGDGYGYTF. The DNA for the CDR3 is TGTGCCAGCAGTTATACAGGGGATGGCTATGGCTACACCTTC.

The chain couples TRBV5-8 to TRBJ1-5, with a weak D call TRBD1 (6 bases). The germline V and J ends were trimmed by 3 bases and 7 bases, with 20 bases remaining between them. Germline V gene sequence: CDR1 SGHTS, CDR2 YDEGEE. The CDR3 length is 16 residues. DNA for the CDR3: TGTGCCAGCAGCTCCCGGGACCGCCCGAGGGGGCAGCCCCAGCATTTT. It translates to CASSSRDRPRGQPQHF. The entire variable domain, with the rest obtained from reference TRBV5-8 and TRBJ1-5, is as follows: EAGVTQSPTHLIKTRGQQATLRCSPISGHTSVYWYQQALGLGLQFLLWYDEGEERNRGNFPPRFSGRQFPNYSSELNVNALELEDSALYLCASSSRDRPRGQPQHFGDGTRLSIL.

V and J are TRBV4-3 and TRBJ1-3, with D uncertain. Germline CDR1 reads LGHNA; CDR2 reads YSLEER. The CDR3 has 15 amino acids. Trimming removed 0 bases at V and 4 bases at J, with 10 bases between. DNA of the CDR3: TGCGCCAGCAGCCAAGAATGGGCAGGCGGAAACACCATATATTTT. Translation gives CASSQEWAGGNTIYF.

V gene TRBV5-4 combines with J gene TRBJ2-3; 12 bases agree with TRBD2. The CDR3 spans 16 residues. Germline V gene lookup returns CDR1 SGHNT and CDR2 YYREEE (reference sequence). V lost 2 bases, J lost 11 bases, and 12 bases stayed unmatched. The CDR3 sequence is CASSFLELAGGLRQYF. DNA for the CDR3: TGTGCCAGCAGCTTTTTGGAACTAGCGGGAGGATTGAGGCAGTATTTT. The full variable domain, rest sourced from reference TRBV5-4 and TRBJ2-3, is ETGVTQSPTHLIKTRGQQVTLRCSSQSGHNTVSWYQQALGQGPQFIFQYYREEENGRGNFPPRFSGLQFPNYSSELNVNALELDDSALYLCASSFLELAGGLRQYFGPGTRLTVL.

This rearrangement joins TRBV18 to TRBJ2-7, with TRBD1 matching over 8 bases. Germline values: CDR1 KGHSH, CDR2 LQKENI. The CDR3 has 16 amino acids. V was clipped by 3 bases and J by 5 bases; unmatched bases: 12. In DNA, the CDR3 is TGTGCCAGCTCACCGCCCGGACAGGGTGAGGGCGACGAGCAGTACTTC. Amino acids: CASSPPGQGEGDEQYF. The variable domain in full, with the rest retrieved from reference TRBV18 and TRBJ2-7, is NAGVMQNPRHLVRRRGQEARLRCSPMKGHSHVYWYRQLPEEGLKFMVYLQKENIIDESGMPKERFSAEFPKEGPSILRIQQVVRGDSAAYFCASSPPGQGEGDEQYFGPGTRLTVT.

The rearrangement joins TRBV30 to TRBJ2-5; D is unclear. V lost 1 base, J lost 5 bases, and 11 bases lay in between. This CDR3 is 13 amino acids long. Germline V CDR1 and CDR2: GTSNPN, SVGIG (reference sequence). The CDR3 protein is CAWSGLPRETQYF. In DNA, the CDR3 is TGTGCCTGGAGTGGGCTACCCAGGGAGACCCAGTACTTC. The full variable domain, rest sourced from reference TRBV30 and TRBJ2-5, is SQTIHQWPATLVQPVGSPLSLECTVEGTSNPNLYWYRQAAGRGLQLLFYSVGIGQISSEVPQNLSASRPQDRQFILSSKKLLLSDSGFYLCAWSGLPRETQYFGPGTRLLVL.

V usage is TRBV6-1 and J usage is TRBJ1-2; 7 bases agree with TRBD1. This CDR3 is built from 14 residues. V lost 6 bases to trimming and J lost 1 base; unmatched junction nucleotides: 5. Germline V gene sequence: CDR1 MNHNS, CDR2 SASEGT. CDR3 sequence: CASRGDSNNYGYTF. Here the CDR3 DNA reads TGTGCCAGCAGGGGGGACAGCAATAACTATGGCTACACCTTC.

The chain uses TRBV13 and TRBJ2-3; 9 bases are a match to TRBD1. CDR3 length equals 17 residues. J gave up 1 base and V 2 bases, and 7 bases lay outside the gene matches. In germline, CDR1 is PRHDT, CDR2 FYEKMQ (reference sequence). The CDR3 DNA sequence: TGTGCCAGCAGCTTATTAATGACAGGGGGAGGCACAGATACGCAGTATTTT. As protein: CASSLLMTGGGTDTQYF.

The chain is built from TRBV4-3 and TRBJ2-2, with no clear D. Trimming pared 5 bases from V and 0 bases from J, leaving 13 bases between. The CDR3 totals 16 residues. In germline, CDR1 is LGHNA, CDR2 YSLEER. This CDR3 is CASSDLGRANTGELFF. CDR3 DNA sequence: TGCGCCAGCAGCGACCTCGGAAGGGCGAACACCGGGGAGCTGTTTTTT.

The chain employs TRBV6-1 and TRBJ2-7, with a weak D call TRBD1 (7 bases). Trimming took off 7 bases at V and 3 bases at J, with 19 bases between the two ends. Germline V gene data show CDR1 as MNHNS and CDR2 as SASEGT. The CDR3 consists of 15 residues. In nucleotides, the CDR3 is TGTGCCAGCACTAGGGGCAGGGGGGACTTCTACGAGCAGTACTTC. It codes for CASTRGRGDFYEQYF.

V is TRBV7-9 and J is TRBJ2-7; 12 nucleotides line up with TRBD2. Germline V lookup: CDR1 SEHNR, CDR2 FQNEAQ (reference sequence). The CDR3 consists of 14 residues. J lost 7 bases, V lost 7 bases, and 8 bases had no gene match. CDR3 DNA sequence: TGTGCCAGCACTAAGACTAGCGGGAGCAATGAGCAGTACTTC. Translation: CASTKTSGSNEQYF.

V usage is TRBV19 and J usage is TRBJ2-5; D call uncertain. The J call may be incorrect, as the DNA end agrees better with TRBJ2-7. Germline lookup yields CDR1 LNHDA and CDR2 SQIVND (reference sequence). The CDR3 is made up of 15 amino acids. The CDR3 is CASSIGPIKAYEQYF. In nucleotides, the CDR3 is TGTGCCAGTAGTATAGGACCTATCAAGGCCTACGAGCAGTACTTC.

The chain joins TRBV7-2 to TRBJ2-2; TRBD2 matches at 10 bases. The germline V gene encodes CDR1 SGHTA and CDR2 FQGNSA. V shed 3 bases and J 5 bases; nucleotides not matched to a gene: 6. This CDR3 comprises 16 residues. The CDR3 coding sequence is TGTGCCAGCAGCTTTACTAGCGGGATAGGAACCGGGGAGCTGTTTTTT. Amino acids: CASSFTSGIGTGELFF.